This T cell receptor (beta chain) was captured by sequencing in a study of T cell repertoires in ileal Crohn's disease. Method: immunoSEQ multiplex PCR; TCRdb's copy keeps in-frame clones and lacks some. This sample yields approximately 27,000 clones, of which about 81% are seen a single time; 5.5% to 7% belongs to the top ten. The CDR3 is made up of 12 amino acids. With 6 bases removed from V and 1 base from J, the gap between germline ends came to 7 bases. In germline, CDR1 is MNHNS, CDR2 SASEGT. Sequenced input: ileal tissue. The source is an adult with Crohn's disease. The chain combines TRBV6-1 with TRBJ2-7, with no clear D. CDR3 sequence: CASSELSYEQYF. DNA for the CDR3: TGTGCCAGCAGCGAGCTGTCCTACGAGCAGTACTTC.